Given below is one T cell receptor (beta chain) in context. Antigen unknown. The CDR3 is 14 residues long. V lost 3 bases, J lost 8 bases, and 16 bases lay in between. Germline lookup yields CDR1 LNHNV and CDR2 YYDKDF (reference sequence). The method was immunoSEQ multiplex PCR; TCRdb's version includes in-frame clones alone and lacks a portion of them. The table shows about 20,000 clones, with roughly 78% occurring only once. These data originate in a study of a mutant IDH1 vaccine in newly diagnosed glioma. Study at large: The study started vaccination 4-6 weeks after radiotherapy alone, or with temozolomide cycles.

The time point denotes: week 23, last vaccination. Topical imiquimod was applied with each vaccine dose, which held 300 ug of mutant IDH1 20-mer peptide. This sequence originates from a man aged 25-45 years with glioma. The J gene is TRBJ1-2, the V gene TRBV15; D call uncertain. Sequencing was performed on PBMCs, taken from a glioma patient whose treatment included an IDH1 peptide vaccine. The DNA for the CDR3 is TGTGCCACCAGCAGCCGCCAGGTGAAGAGGGGCTACACCTTC. Translated, it gives CATSSRQVKRGYTF.